The clone carrying this T cell receptor (beta chain) was seen just once. Its antigen is still unknown. The data derive from a study of beta chain features in type 1 diabetes. Study results and limitations: People with Type 1 diabetes carried modestly yet significantly shorter TCRB CDR3s in all four CD4+ subsets.

Expressed TCRB transcripts got sequenced, as all isolated RNA was reverse transcribed. Some clones are missing from TCRdb's copy, which holds only in-frame ones; the method was immunoSEQ multiplex PCR. The sample lists some 45,000 clones; over 60% were seen once. This clonotype originated in a young woman with type 1 diabetes. Source material: Tregs from blood.

The CDR3 DNA follows: TGCAGCGGTCAACAGGGATCCTACAATGAGCAGTTCTTC. Its protein is CSGQQGSYNEQFF. The rearrangement uses TRBV29-1 and TRBJ2-1; tentative D call: TRBD1 (6 bases). The V gene's germline CDR1 is SQVTM and CDR2 ANQGSEA. The CDR3 consists of 13 residues. V dropped 7 bases and J dropped 1 base, with 11 bases sitting between them.